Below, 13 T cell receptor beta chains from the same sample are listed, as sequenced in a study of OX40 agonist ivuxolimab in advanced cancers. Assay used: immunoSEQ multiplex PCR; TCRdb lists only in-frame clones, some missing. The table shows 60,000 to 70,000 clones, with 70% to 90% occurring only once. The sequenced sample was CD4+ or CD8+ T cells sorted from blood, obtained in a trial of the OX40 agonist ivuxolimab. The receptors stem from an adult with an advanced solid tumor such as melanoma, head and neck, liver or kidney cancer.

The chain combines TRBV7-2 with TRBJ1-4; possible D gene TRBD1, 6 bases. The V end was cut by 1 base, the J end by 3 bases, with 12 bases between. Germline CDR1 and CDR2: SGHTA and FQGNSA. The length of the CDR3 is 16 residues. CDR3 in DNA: TGTGCCAGCAGCTTAGTTTCGGGGGGGCCTAATGAAAAACTGTTTTTT. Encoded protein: CASSLVSGGPNEKLFF. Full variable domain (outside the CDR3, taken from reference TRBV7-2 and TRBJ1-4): GAGVSQSPSNKVTEKGKDVELRCDPISGHTALYWYRQSLGQGLEFLIYFQGNSAPDKSGLPSDRFSAERTGGSVSTLTIQRTQQEDSAVYLCASSLVSGGPNEKLFFGSGTQLSVL.

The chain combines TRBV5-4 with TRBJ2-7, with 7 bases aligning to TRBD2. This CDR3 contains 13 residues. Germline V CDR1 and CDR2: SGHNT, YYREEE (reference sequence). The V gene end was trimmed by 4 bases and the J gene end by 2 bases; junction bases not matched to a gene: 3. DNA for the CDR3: TGTGCCAGCAGCCCAGGGACTACCTACGAGCAGTACTTC. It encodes CASSPGTTYEQYF.

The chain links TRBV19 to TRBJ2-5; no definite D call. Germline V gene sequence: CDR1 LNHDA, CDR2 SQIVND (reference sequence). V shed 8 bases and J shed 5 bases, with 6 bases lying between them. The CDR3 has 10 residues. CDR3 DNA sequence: TGTGCCAGTGGACGGGAGACCCAGTACTTC. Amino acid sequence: CASGRETQYF.

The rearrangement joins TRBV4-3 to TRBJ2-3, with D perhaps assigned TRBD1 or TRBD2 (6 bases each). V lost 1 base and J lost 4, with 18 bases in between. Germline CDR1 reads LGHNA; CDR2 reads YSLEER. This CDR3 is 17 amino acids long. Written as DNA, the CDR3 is TGCGCCAGCAGCCAAGTATGGGGGGCCGGGGGCCCAGATACGCAGTATTTT. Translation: CASSQVWGAGGPDTQYF.

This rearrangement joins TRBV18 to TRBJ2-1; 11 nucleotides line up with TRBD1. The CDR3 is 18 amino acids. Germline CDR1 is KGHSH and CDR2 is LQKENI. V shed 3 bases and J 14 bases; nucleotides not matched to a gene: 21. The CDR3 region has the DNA TGTGCCAGCTCACCTCGGACAGGGGGCTCGGACGTACCCTTCCAAAAGTTCTTC. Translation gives CASSPRTGGSDVPFQKFF.

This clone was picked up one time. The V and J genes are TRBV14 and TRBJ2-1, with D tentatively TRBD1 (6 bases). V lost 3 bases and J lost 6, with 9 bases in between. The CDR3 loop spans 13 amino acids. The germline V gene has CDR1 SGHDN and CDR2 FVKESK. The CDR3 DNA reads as TGTGCCAGCAGCCATTTAGGGGGCAATGAGCAGTTCTTC. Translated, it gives CASSHLGGNEQFF.

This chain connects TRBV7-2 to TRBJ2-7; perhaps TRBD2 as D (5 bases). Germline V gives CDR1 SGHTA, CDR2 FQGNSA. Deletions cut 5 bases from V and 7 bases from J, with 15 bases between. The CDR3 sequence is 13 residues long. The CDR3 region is CASSPTGVGEQYF. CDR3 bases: TGTGCCAGCAGCCCTACCGGGGTAGGGGAGCAGTACTTC. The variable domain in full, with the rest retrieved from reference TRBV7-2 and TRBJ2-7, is GAGVSQSPSNKVTEKGKDVELRCDPISGHTALYWYRQSLGQGLEFLIYFQGNSAPDKSGLPSDRFSAERTGGSVSTLTIQRTQQEDSAVYLCASSPTGVGEQYFGPGTRLTVT.

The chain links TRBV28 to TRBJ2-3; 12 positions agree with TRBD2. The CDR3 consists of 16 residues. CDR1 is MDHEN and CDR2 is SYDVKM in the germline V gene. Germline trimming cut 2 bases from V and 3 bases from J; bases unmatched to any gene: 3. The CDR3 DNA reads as TGTGCCAGCAGTTTAACTAGCGGGGGGTCAACAGATACGCAGTATTTT. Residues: CASSLTSGGSTDTQYF.

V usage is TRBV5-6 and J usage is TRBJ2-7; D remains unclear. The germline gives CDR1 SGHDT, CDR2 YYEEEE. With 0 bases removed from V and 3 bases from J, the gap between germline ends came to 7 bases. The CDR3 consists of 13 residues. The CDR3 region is CASSLGGVYEQYF. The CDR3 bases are TGTGCCAGCAGCTTGGGAGGAGTCTACGAGCAGTACTTC.

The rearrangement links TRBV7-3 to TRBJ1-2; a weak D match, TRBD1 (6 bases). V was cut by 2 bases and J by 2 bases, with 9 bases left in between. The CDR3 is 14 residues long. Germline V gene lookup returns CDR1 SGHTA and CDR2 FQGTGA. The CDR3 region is CASSLYGGNYGYTF. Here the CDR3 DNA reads TGTGCCAGCAGCTTATATGGGGGCAACTATGGCTACACCTTC.

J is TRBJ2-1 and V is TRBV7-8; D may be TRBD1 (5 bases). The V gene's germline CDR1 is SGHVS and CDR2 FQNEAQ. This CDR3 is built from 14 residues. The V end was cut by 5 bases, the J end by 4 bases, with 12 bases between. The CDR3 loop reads CASSPRQFYNEQFF. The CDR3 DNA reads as TGTGCCAGCAGCCCCCGACAGTTTTACAATGAGCAGTTCTTC.

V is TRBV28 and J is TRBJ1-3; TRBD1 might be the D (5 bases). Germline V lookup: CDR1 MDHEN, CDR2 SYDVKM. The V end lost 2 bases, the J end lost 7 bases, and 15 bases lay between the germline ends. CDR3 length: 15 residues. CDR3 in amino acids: CASSLDGTAVNTIYF. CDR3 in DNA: TGTGCCAGCAGTTTAGACGGGACCGCGGTGAACACCATATATTTT.

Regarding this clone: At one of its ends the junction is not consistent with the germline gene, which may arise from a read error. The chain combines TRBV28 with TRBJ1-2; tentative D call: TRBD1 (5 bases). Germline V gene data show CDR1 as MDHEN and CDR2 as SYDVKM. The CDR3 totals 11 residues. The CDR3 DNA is TGTGCCAGCAGGCGTGAGGGGTCGTCTTTCTTC. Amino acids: CASRREGSSFF.